This T cell receptor beta chain comes out of a study of shared clonotypes between healthy human individuals. General study findings and limits: Across subsets, estimated richness was generally greater for naive than for memory populations. Tissues were not sampled, only blood, and their repertoires likely differ.

With 2 bases clipped from V and 7 bases from J, the junction kept 5 bases outside the gene matches. Germline loops: CDR1 MNHEY, CDR2 SVGAGI. There are 13 residues in the CDR3. For this clone: The antigen is undetermined. Within the sample, other DNA sequences also encode this same CDR3.

Naive CD45RA+ and memory CD45RA-negative subsets were split from CD4+ cells. Original data processing: Junction-only immunoSEQ sequences carried no quality scores, so filtering differed. Assay: immunoSEQ multiplex PCR; the TCRdb copy retains only in-frame clones and omits some. The V and J calls and the clone size are those of that table, but D and trimming were determined from the DNA. The sample carries just over 2,000,000 clones, 85% to 95% recorded once. This receptor was taken from a man in his late teens or twenties in good health. Sequences were obtained from naive CD4+ T cells sorted from blood. Subset meaning: CD45RA+ positively selected. This chain connects TRBV6-5 to TRBJ2-7, with TRBD1 matching over 7 bases. CDR3 sequence reads: CASSYPGTAEQYF. Here the CDR3 DNA reads TGTGCCAGCAGTTACCCCGGGACAGCTGAGCAGTACTTC.